The 9 T cell receptor beta chains below come from one sample, sequenced in a study of identical twins. A single record per CDR3 protein comes from TCRdb applying MiXCR to the 5' RACE reads. The profile shows some 710,000 distinct CDR3 sequences, roughly 6% of them singletons. The specimen was naive T cells sorted from blood. The receptor source for this set is a man between 18 and 29 years old in good health.

In its sample, this clonotype was seen many times. In DNA, the CDR3 is TGCAGTGCTAGGTCACTGGGTTTCTATGGCTACACCTTC. Amino acids: CSARSLGFYGYTF. The V call is TRBV20-1, the J call TRBJ1-2; D is ambiguous. The CDR3 is 13 residues long. CDR1 and CDR2 from the germline V gene are DFQATT and SNEGSKA (reference sequence). Trimming removed 3 bases from V and 4 bases from J, with 12 bases in between.

Only a few counts were recorded for this clonotype. This sequence joins TRBV10-2 and TRBJ2-3; maybe TRBD2 (7 bases). Trimming took off 3 bases at V and 3 bases at J, with 19 bases between the two ends. The germline gives CDR1 WSHSY, CDR2 SAAADI. There are 17 residues in the CDR3. The CDR3 DNA follows: TGCGCCAGCAGTGATTTATCGGGTGGGGGGGCTACAGATACGCAGTATTTT. It encodes CASSDLSGGGATDTQYF.

This clonotype was seen at least ten times. This sequence joins TRBV12-3 or TRBV12-4 and TRBJ2-1; 7 bases are a match to TRBD1. Trimming removed 5 bases from V and 6 bases from J; junction bases left unmatched: 16. The CDR3 extends over 17 amino acids. The CDR3 sequence: CASSARLVRQGGNEQFF. For the CDR3, the DNA is TGTGCCAGCAGTGCCCGATTAGTGAGACAGGGTGGCAATGAGCAGTTCTTC.

In its sample, this clonotype was seen a few times. This chain links TRBV7-6 with TRBJ1-5, with no clear D. CDR1 is SGHVS, CDR2 FNYEAQ, per germline. V dropped 2 bases and J dropped 7 bases, with 15 bases sitting between them. This CDR3 spans 15 amino acids. The CDR3 DNA reads as TGTGCCAGCAGCTTATCGGAAGGGTCGGGGCAGCCCCAGCATTTT. Residues: CASSLSEGSGQPQHF. The full variable domain, with the rest looked up from reference TRBV7-6 and TRBJ1-5, is GAGVSQSPRYKVTKRGQDVALRCDPISGHVSLYWYRQALGQGPEFLTYFNYEAQQDKSGLPNDRFSAERPEGSISTLTIQRTEQRDSAMYRCASSLSEGSGQPQHFGDGTRLSIL.

J is TRBJ1-2 and V is TRBV25-1, with D perhaps TRBD1 (6 bases). The CDR3 is 15 amino acids. Per the germline V gene, CDR1 is MGHDK and CDR2 is SYGVNS. V lost 5 bases, J lost 0 bases, and 13 bases lay in between. This CDR3 is CASSPSGESNYGYTF. The CDR3 DNA follows: TGTGCCAGCAGTCCCTCAGGGGAATCTAACTATGGCTACACCTTC.

This clonotype was counted between two and nine times. The J gene is TRBJ1-6, the V gene TRBV7-9; D not certain. The germline V gene has CDR1 SEHNR and CDR2 FQNEAQ (reference sequence). This CDR3 is 16 amino acids long. V was trimmed by 1 base and J by 0 bases, leaving 7 bases between them. The CDR3 is CASSLEEVSYNSPLHF. In DNA, the CDR3 is TGTGCCAGCAGCTTAGAGGAGGTCTCCTATAATTCACCCCTCCACTTT.

This chain connects TRBV20-1 to TRBJ2-3, with D possibly TRBD1 on 5 matching bases. Germline CDR1 DFQATT, CDR2 SNEGSKA (reference sequence). This CDR3 spans 17 amino acids. Trimming stripped 3 bases from V and 2 bases from J, with 21 bases between. The CDR3 DNA follows: TGCAGTGCTAGGAGGCCCTCGTACGGCGGACACACAGATACGCAGTATTTT. Translation: CSARRPSYGGHTDTQYF.

This clonotype showed up many times. The gene calls are TRBV5-1 and TRBJ2-1, with 12 bases aligning to TRBD2. The V segment lost 0 bases and the J segment 10 bases; nucleotides outside the gene matches: 5. The CDR3 is 15 residues long. Looked up from germline, CDR1 is SGHRS and CDR2 is YFSETQ. CDR3 coding DNA: TGCGCCAGCAGCTTGGGACTAGCGGGAGTAGTGGAGCAGTTCTTC. Amino acids: CASSLGLAGVVEQFF.

This sequence joins TRBV5-1 and TRBJ2-5; 8 nucleotides match TRBD1. The CDR3 is 16 amino acids. The ends lost 7 bases at V and 0 bases at J; junction bases unmatched: 11. The germline V gene encodes CDR1 SGHRS and CDR2 YFSETQ. CDR3 DNA: TGCGCCAGCCACAGGGGGTCGGTGAAGAACCAAGAGACCCAGTACTTC. Translating gives CASHRGSVKNQETQYF.